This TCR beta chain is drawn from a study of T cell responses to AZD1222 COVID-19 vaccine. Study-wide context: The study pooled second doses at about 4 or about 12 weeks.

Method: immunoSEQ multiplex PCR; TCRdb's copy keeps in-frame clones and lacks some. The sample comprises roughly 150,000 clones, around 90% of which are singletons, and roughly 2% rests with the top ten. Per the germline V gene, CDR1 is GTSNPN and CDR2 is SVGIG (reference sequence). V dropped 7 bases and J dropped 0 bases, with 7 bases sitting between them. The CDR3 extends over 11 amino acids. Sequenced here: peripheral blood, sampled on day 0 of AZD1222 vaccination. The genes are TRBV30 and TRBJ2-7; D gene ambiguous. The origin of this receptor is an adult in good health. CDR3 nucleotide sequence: TGTGCCTTGGGAAGCTCCTACGAGCAGTACTTC. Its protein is CALGSSYEQYF.